The source of this T cell receptor beta chain is a study of cytomegalovirus exposure and HLA in healthy donors. Study-wide context: Membership in the Caucasian-associated ancestry cluster was found for about 80% of approximately 380 genotyped donors. Findings and caveats of the study: There were reportedly fewer N-insertions in an Asian-associated ancestry cluster than the roughly 670-donor mean, in a later analysis.

PCR was performed using 60 Vbeta and 13 Jbeta primers. The table came from immunoSEQ multiplex PCR; TCRdb's copy has only in-frame clones and leaves some out. The sample lists some 200,000 clones, just under 70% occurring once. In the case of this clone: The antigen remains undetermined.

The material sequenced was PBMCs. The clonotype comes from a man between 35 and 55 years old in good health and CMV-seropositive.

This CDR3 reads CASSYSKMDWPYGYTF. CDR3 sequence (DNA): TGTGCCAGCAGTTACTCGAAAATGGACTGGCCTTATGGCTACACCTTC. The chain combines TRBV6-7 with TRBJ1-2; no reliable D call. TRBV6-7 is sorted into the ORF group, with uncertain function. Trimming left V 0 bases short and J 5 bases short, with 16 bases between. The CDR3 spans 16 residues.